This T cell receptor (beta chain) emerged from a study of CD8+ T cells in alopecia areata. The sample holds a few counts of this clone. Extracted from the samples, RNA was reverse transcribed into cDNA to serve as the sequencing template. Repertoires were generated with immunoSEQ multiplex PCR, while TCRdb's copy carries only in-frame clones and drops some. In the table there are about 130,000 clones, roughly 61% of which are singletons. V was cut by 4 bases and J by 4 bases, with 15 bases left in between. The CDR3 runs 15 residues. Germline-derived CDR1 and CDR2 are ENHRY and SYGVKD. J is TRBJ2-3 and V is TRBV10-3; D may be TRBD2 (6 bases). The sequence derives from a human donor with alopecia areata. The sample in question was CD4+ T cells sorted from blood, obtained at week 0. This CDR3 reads CAISAGTGSPDTQYF. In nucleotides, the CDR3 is TGTGCCATCAGTGCCGGAACCGGGAGTCCAGATACGCAGTATTTT.